A single sample is the source of the 27 T cell receptor beta chains below, sequenced in a study of shared clonotypes between healthy human individuals (dated by TCRdb to the early 2020s). The library was generated by the immunoSEQ multiplex PCR assay. In TCRdb, the immuneACCESS table is reduced to in-frame sequences with V and J assigned. These tables do not hold every clone; where another copy was compared, an unresolved V gene accounts for under half, and the others remain unexplained. This sample is represented by 2 million or so clones; 85% to 95% of them were singletons. The ten biggest clones cover roughly 0.13% of the sample. The sequencing sample was made of naive CD4+ T cells sorted from blood. Read against the paper, the sample's cell subset or site label means: CD45RA+ positively selected. The receptors shown here come from a man between 18 and 35 years old in good health.

The J gene is TRBJ2-2, the V gene TRBV28; D is undetermined. Trimming left V 5 bases short and J 6 bases short, with 10 bases between. Germline CDR1 is MDHEN and CDR2 is SYDVKM. The length of the CDR3 is 13 residues. The CDR3 coding sequence is TGTGCCAGCAGTCTACGAGTGGCCGGGGAGCTGTTTTTT. It encodes CASSLRVAGELFF.

The chain couples TRBV30 to TRBJ1-3, with unresolved D. Germline loops: CDR1 GTSNPN, CDR2 SVGIG (reference sequence). V dropped 0 bases and J dropped 2 bases, with 8 bases sitting between them. The CDR3 sequence is 14 residues long. The CDR3 region has the DNA TGTGCCTGGAGTGTTACCGCCCCTGGAAACACCATATATTTT. Protein: CAWSVTAPGNTIYF.

V and J are TRBV27 and TRBJ2-1; 9 nucleotides agree with TRBD2. Germline CDR1 and CDR2: MNHEY and SMNVEV (reference sequence). With 6 bases clipped from V and 6 bases from J, the junction kept 6 bases outside the gene matches. This CDR3 spans 14 amino acids. The CDR3 nucleotides are TGTGCCAGCAGAATAGCGGGGGTGGGCAATGAGCAGTTCTTC. Protein sequence: CASRIAGVGNEQFF.

This clone occurred once. The V gene is TRBV6-6, the J gene TRBJ2-1; D call uncertain. Trimming removed 6 bases at V and 0 bases at J, with 9 bases between. Germline assignment: CDR1 MNHNY and CDR2 SVGAGI (reference sequence). This CDR3 has 14 residues. In DNA form, the CDR3 reads TGTGCCAGCAGCCCCGAACTCTCCTACAATGAGCAGTTCTTC. This translates into CASSPELSYNEQFF.

The chain couples TRBV30 to TRBJ1-1; D is unclear. Per germline, CDR1 GTSNPN and CDR2 SVGIG (reference sequence). V was trimmed by 4 bases and J by 11 bases, leaving 14 bases between them. This CDR3 comprises 11 residues. CDR3 residues: CAWTLWSGAFF. The CDR3 DNA sequence: TGTGCCTGGACACTTTGGTCGGGGGCTTTCTTT.

V is TRBV6-6 and J is TRBJ1-5, with no clear D. V was trimmed by 2 bases and J by 4 bases, leaving 6 bases between them. Germline V gene data show CDR1 as MNHNY and CDR2 as SVGAGI (reference sequence). This CDR3 comprises 13 residues. The CDR3 is CASSYSLNQPQHF. In DNA, the CDR3 is TGTGCCAGCAGTTACAGCCTTAATCAGCCCCAGCATTTT.

This clone was counted only a few times. The rearrangement uses TRBV6-5 and TRBJ1-2; 8 positions match TRBD1. Germline CDR1 reads MNHEY; CDR2 reads SVGAGI. V gave up 2 bases and J gave up 5 bases; unmatched junction bases: 4. This CDR3 spans 14 amino acids. CDR3 sequence (DNA): TGTGCCAGCAGTTACACCGGGACAGGTTATGGCTACACCTTC. Its protein is CASSYTGTGYGYTF.

This chain links TRBV7-6 with TRBJ2-3, with TRBD1 identical over 8 bases. The CDR3 runs 14 residues. CDR1 and CDR2 (germline): SGHVS, FNYEAQ. V trimming: 3 bases; J trimming: 6 bases; junction bases outside the gene matches: 5. CDR3 in amino acids: CASSFDRGADTQYF. The DNA of the CDR3 is TGTGCCAGCAGCTTTGACAGGGGTGCCGATACGCAGTATTTT. Based on the CDR3 plus reference TRBV7-6 and TRBJ2-3, the full variable domain is GAGVSQSPRYKVTKRGQDVALRCDPISGHVSLYWYRQALGQGPEFLTYFNYEAQQDKSGLPNDRFSAERPEGSISTLTIQRTEQRDSAMYRCASSFDRGADTQYFGPGTRLTVL.

The chain carries TRBV19 and TRBJ1-3, with TRBD1 as a possible D gene (6 bases). Germline V gene lookup returns CDR1 LNHDA and CDR2 SQIVND (reference sequence). This CDR3 has 16 amino acids. V was pared by 5 bases and J by 4 bases, with 18 bases between. The CDR3 reads CASSPKSPGVGNTIYF. In DNA, the CDR3 is TGTGCCAGTAGTCCCAAAAGTCCAGGGGTCGGAAACACCATATATTTT.

V is TRBV5-1 and J is TRBJ1-1; D unclear. The V gene lost 2 bases and the J gene lost 8 bases, with 16 bases spanning the gap. This CDR3 spans 14 amino acids. Germline values: CDR1 SGHRS, CDR2 YFSETQ. The CDR3 nucleotides are TGCGCCAGCAGCTTTCAACTCGGAGATAGAGAAGCTTTCTTT. Translation: CASSFQLGDREAFF.

This sequence joins TRBV9 and TRBJ1-6; 11 nucleotides agree with TRBD1. The CDR3 extends over 16 amino acids. Trimming cost V 4 bases and J 8 bases; bases outside gene matches: 8. The germline V gene has CDR1 SGDLS and CDR2 YYNGEE. CDR3 region: CASSPMGQGGDSPLHF. As DNA, the CDR3 is TGTGCCAGCAGCCCTATGGGACAGGGGGGGGATTCACCCCTCCACTTT.

The genes are TRBV5-1 and TRBJ2-1; 8 bases map to TRBD2. The J segment lost 2 bases and the V segment lost 1 base, leaving 2 bases of the junction unmatched. This CDR3 is built from 15 residues. Germline CDR1 is SGHRS and CDR2 is YFSETQ. The CDR3, as DNA: TGCGCCAGCAGCTTGTATAGCGGGGCCTACAATGAGCAGTTCTTC. Its protein is CASSLYSGAYNEQFF.

This clone was picked up one time. This chain links TRBV29-1 with TRBJ2-1, with D maybe TRBD2 (5 bases). This CDR3 contains 11 residues. The V end was cut by 1 base, the J end by 10 bases, with 8 bases between. Germline V gene data show CDR1 as SQVTM and CDR2 as ANQGSEA. CDR3 protein: CSVEGSGEQFF. The CDR3 coding sequence is TGCAGCGTTGAAGGCTCGGGGGAGCAGTTCTTC.

On this clone: Additional DNA sequences in this sample encode the identical CDR3. The V gene is TRBV18, the J gene TRBJ1-2; the D gene is possibly TRBD1 (5 bases). This CDR3 spans 14 amino acids. Germline CDR1 KGHSH, CDR2 LQKENI. The V gene lost 3 bases and the J gene lost 8 bases, with 16 bases spanning the gap. CDR3 sequence (DNA): TGTGCCAGCTCACCTGAAGGGGCAGGGTACGGCTACACCTTC. Translating gives CASSPEGAGYGYTF.

The chain uses TRBV5-6 and TRBJ2-1, with TRBD2 matching over 8 bases. The germline V gene has CDR1 SGHDT and CDR2 YYEEEE. The junction had 8 bases not matched to a gene; V was cut back by 2 bases and J by 4 bases. The CDR3 contains 16 residues. The DNA of the CDR3 is TGTGCCAGCAGCTTAGAGCCGGGAGGGGGTTACAATGAGCAGTTCTTC. This sequence encodes CASSLEPGGGYNEQFF.

This CDR3 reads CAWVPPGNYGYTF. Here the CDR3 DNA reads TGTGCCTGGGTCCCCCCAGGGAACTATGGCTACACCTTC. V is TRBV30 and J is TRBJ1-2; weak D call: TRBD1 (5 bases). The CDR3 runs to 13 residues. Germline values: CDR1 GTSNPN, CDR2 SVGIG (reference sequence). V lost 5 bases and J lost 2, with 12 bases in between.

The rearrangement joins TRBV15 to TRBJ2-7, with TRBD2 as a possible D gene (6 bases). Germline CDR1 and CDR2: LNHNV and YYDKDF (reference sequence). Deletions cut 2 bases from V and 1 base from J, with 15 bases between. The CDR3 is 16 amino acids. CDR3 in amino acids: CATSRSGVSGSYEQYF. CDR3 bases: TGTGCCACCAGCAGATCGGGGGTGAGCGGATCCTACGAGCAGTACTTC. Variable domain in full (rest from reference TRBV15 and TRBJ2-7): DAMVIQNPRYQVTQFGKPVTLSCSQTLNHNVMYWYQQKSSQAPKLLFHYYDKDFNNEADTPDNFQSRRPNTSFCFLDIRSPGLGDTAMYLCATSRSGVSGSYEQYFGPGTRLTVT.

The chain employs TRBV2 and TRBJ2-4, with 7 bases matching TRBD2. CDR3 length equals 15 residues. The junction had 6 bases not matched to a gene; V was cut back by 4 bases and J by 3 bases. Per germline, CDR1 SNHLY and CDR2 FYNNEI. CDR3 protein: CASSVSREGKNIQYF. CDR3 in DNA: TGTGCCAGCAGTGTTTCCAGGGAGGGCAAAAACATTCAGTACTTC.

This chain links TRBV7-2 with TRBJ1-1; perhaps TRBD1 as D (6 bases). The germline V and J ends were trimmed by 5 bases and 1 base, with 17 bases remaining between them. CDR1 and CDR2 (germline): SGHTA, FQGNSA. The CDR3 has 16 amino acids. The CDR3 loop reads CASSAGGGGWNTEAFF. The CDR3 DNA follows: TGTGCCAGCAGCGCCGGCGGTGGGGGCTGGAACACTGAAGCTTTCTTT.

The CDR3 DNA sequence: TGCGCCAGCAGCTTGACTTTCCAGAGCTCCTATAATTCACCCCTCCACTTT. It codes for CASSLTFQSSYNSPLHF. The chain couples TRBV5-1 to TRBJ1-6; D gene unclear. The CDR3 is 17 amino acids. The ends were cut back, 1 base at V and 0 bases at J, with 11 bases in the middle. CDR1 and CDR2 from the germline V gene are SGHRS and YFSETQ.

The chain couples TRBV5-4 to TRBJ2-7; D gene uncertain. The ends were cut back, 1 base at V and 5 bases at J, with 10 bases in the middle. Per the germline V gene, CDR1 is SGHNT and CDR2 is YYREEE (reference sequence). The CDR3 is 13 amino acids. The CDR3 nucleotides are TGTGCCAGCAGCTTGCCGAATTACCACGAGCAGTACTTC. This translates into CASSLPNYHEQYF.

The chain employs TRBV18 and TRBJ1-3; D ambiguous. Germline assignment: CDR1 KGHSH and CDR2 LQKENI. The CDR3 sequence is 15 residues long. Trimming cost V 2 bases and J 0 bases, with 8 bases left between them. Here the CDR3 reads CASSPKEISGNTIYF. CDR3 coding DNA: TGTGCCAGCTCACCAAAGGAAATCTCTGGAAACACCATATATTTT.

The rearrangement links TRBV6-7 to TRBJ1-1; no clear D gene. TRBV6-7 is filed as an ORF, its function uncertain. The V and J ends lost 6 bases and 1 base respectively, with 12 bases between them. The CDR3 length is 14 residues. The chain's CDR3 is CASRSRGGNTEAFF. The DNA of the CDR3 is TGTGCCAGCAGGTCTCGAGGCGGGAACACTGAAGCTTTCTTT.

This chain connects TRBV29-1 to TRBJ2-3; D is perhaps TRBD2 (6 bases). The CDR3 has 10 residues. Trimming took off 7 bases at V and 4 bases at J, with 6 bases between the two ends. Germline V CDR1 and CDR2: SQVTM, ANQGSEA. The CDR3 nucleotides are TGCAGCGGGAGGGCAGATACGCAGTATTTT. Encoded protein: CSGRADTQYF.

The chain has TRBV5-5 and TRBJ2-7; 8 nucleotides align to TRBD1. The V and J ends lost 0 bases and 1 base, in that order; junction bases with no gene match: 3. The CDR3 runs to 15 residues. Germline CDR1 reads SGHKS; CDR2 reads YYEKEE (reference sequence). Written as DNA, the CDR3 is TGTGCCAGCAGCTTGGCTACAGGGGGGTCCTACGAGCAGTACTTC. As protein: CASSLATGGSYEQYF.

V usage is TRBV5-1 and J usage is TRBJ2-5; 13 bases map to TRBD2. This CDR3 has 17 amino acids. V gave up 4 bases and J gave up 1 base; unmatched junction bases: 7. Germline V gene data show CDR1 as SGHRS and CDR2 as YFSETQ. CDR3 sequence (DNA): TGCGCCAGCAGCCCCACCGGGACTAGCGGGACCCAAGAGACCCAGTACTTC. It encodes CASSPTGTSGTQETQYF.

The chain uses TRBV6-5 and TRBJ1-1, with a possible D match to TRBD1 (6 bases). This CDR3 has 13 residues. The germline V gene has CDR1 MNHEY and CDR2 SVGAGI. The germline V and J ends were trimmed by 2 bases and 7 bases, with 11 bases remaining between them. The CDR3 coding sequence is TGTGCCAGCAGTTACGTAGGGGGAGGTGAAGCTTTCTTT. This translates into CASSYVGGGEAFF.